This T cell receptor (beta chain) was retrieved from a study of blood T cell repertoires in COVID-19. Using immunoSEQ multiplex PCR, the repertoire was profiled, and TCRdb retains in-frame clones only, with some absent. The table has roughly 150,000 clones, 84% seen once. Seattle cases were enrolled at active infection and followed longitudinally. Germline loops: CDR1 LGHNA, CDR2 YNFKEQ. The CDR3 totals 16 residues. V lost 5 bases, J lost 0 bases, and 14 bases lay in between. This clonotype was sampled from a woman aged 80 or over with COVID-19, enrolled during active disease. The rearrangement links TRBV4-2 to TRBJ1-3; a possible D gene is TRBD1 (5 bases). The source material was peripheral blood. The CDR3 DNA sequence: TGTGCCAGCAGCTTCCGCGGGACGGACTCTGGAAACACCATATATTTT. This gives the protein CASSFRGTDSGNTIYF.